The T cell receptor beta chain described here comes from a study of T cell repertoires in cytomegalovirus infection. MiXCR, applied by TCRdb to the reads, yields one record per CDR3 protein. The sample has about 740,000 distinct CDR3 sequences; about a third are singletons. General study results and limits: Identification of carriers of CMV plus the relevant HLA was performed using cumulative public TCR beta family frequency.

On this clonotype itself: No antigen is known for it.

Germline V gene sequence: CDR1 MDHEN, CDR2 SYDVKM. CDR3 length: 13 amino acids. V trimming: 9 bases; J trimming: 8 bases; junction bases outside the gene matches: 7. This TCR was sampled from a human donor in good health (CMV status not recorded). Some clones in this sample may be carry-over from other donors' samples. The chain has TRBV28 and TRBJ1-2, with 12 bases matching TRBD1. Sequencing was done on a sample of PBMCs. The CDR3 DNA follows: TGTGCCAGTTCCGGGACAGGGGGCAGGGGCTACACCTTC. This translates into CASSGTGGRGYTF.